At least ten counts were recorded for the clone carrying this T cell receptor (beta chain). A library of TCRbeta sequences, prepared with unique molecular identifiers, was generated. TCRdb independently ran MiXCR on the PCR reads; one entry per CDR3 protein. The top ten clones hold over 5% of a sample with 200,000 to 250,000 distinct CDR3 sequences, roughly a tenth of them seen once. The entry originates in a study of T-cell reconstitution after alpha-beta-depleted transplantation in children. V gave up 5 bases and J gave up 1 base, with 17 bases separating them. The CDR3 loop spans 16 amino acids. Germline lookup yields CDR1 MDHEN and CDR2 SYDVKM.

The chain has TRBV28 and TRBJ1-1; unclear D gene. The source was PBMCs from the stem cell graft donor, collected from the stem cell graft. The clonotype comes from a human donor who donated a stem cell graft to a child with acute lymphoblastic leukemia. For the CDR3, the DNA is TGTGCCAGCAGTCCCAGTTTTTCTTTTTGGAACACTGAAGCTTTCTTT. This encodes CASSPSFSFWNTEAFF.